The table lists the clone carrying this T cell receptor beta chain with many counts. Its antigen is not identified. The time point: patch test 3, about 24 weeks after DPC sensitization. Treatment denoted: therapeutic diphenylcyclopropenone sensitization with weekly scalp DPC. In TCRdb, the RACE reads were re-called with MiXCR into one record per CDR3 protein. The sample has tens of thousands of distinct CDR3 sequences; around 11% are singletons. This record comes from a study of human T cells and chemical hapten exposure. V dropped 5 bases and J dropped 2; count of bases not matched to a gene: 7. Germline V gene data show CDR1 as MNHEY and CDR2 as SMNVEV (reference sequence). This CDR3 is built from 16 residues. Study results and caveats: As the donors had alopecia, their immune response may differ from healthy people's.

The chain has TRBV27 and TRBJ2-1; TRBD1 agrees at 9 bases. This receptor was taken from a man under 40 with alopecia areata. Some clones in this sample may be carry-over from other donors' samples. The specimen was whole blood, collected in connection with sensitization to the hapten diphenylcyclopropenone (DPC). CDR3 residues: CASSSGTGITYNEQFF. The CDR3, as DNA: TGTGCCAGCAGTAGCGGGACAGGGATCACCTACAATGAGCAGTTCTTC.